This TCR beta chain appears in the sequencing data of a study of post-analysis software for immune sequencing data. About the study: In terms of disease course, relapsing-remitting, secondary progressive and progressive-relapsing multiple sclerosis were included. Overall study findings and caveats: Clustering by F measure revealed strong co-clustering among samples prepared together in one batch. Five or six TRBV segments, TRBV5-6, TRBV5-1 and TRBV20-1 among them, were found more frequent in patients than controls. People with multiple sclerosis had a significantly lower normalized Chao1 diversity than controls did.

Every TCR beta cDNA library bore unique molecular identifiers. Starting from around 0.96 to 9.9 million T cells, the study yielded about 540,000 cDNA molecules. TCRdb called the PCR reads again in MiXCR, with one record for every CDR3 protein. The sample lists more than 450,000 distinct CDR3 sequences, approximately 31% occurring once. This clonotype was recorded only once. Its antigen remains unidentified. V was clipped by 3 bases and J by 1 base, with 15 bases between them. The germline V gene has CDR1 SEHNR and CDR2 FQNEAQ (reference sequence). This CDR3 region has 16 residues. This sequence was found in a girl between 2 and 17 years old with multiple sclerosis. The sample was blood. The chain links TRBV7-9 to TRBJ2-5, with D possibly TRBD2 on 6 matching bases. The CDR3 here is CASSLTGTRFQETQYF. The CDR3 nucleotides are TGTGCCAGCAGCTTGACCGGGACTCGTTTCCAAGAGACCCAGTACTTC.